The 32 T cell receptor beta chains below come from one sample, sequenced in a study of shared clonotypes between healthy human individuals. Measured with immunoSEQ multiplex PCR; TCRdb has only the in-frame clones, and not every one. The table shows around 1.4 million clones, with 97% to 99% occurring only once. The sequencing input was naive CD4+ T cells sorted from blood. The subset: CD45RA+ positively selected. The receptor set was obtained from a young man in good health.

The chain recombines TRBV7-6 with TRBJ1-1; 7 bases line up with TRBD1. J was trimmed by 2 bases and V by 6 bases; bases with no gene match: 9. Germline loops: CDR1 SGHVS, CDR2 FNYEAQ. CDR3 size: 15 residues. The CDR3 DNA is TGTGCCAGCAGACCATTGACAGGGAGAAACACTGAAGCTTTCTTT. It encodes CASRPLTGRNTEAFF.

The gene calls are TRBV14 and TRBJ2-1, with a weak D call TRBD1 (5 bases). The CDR3 has 15 amino acids. Between the trimmed V and J ends, which lost 1 base and 7 bases, there was a span of 14 bases. CDR1 and CDR2 (germline): SGHDN, FVKESK. CDR3 DNA sequence: TGTGCCAGCAGCCAAGCTTCCTTTAAGGGGAATGAGCAGTTCTTC. As protein: CASSQASFKGNEQFF.

The chain is built from TRBV6-5 and TRBJ2-1; D perhaps matches TRBD1 (6 bases). CDR1 and CDR2 from the germline V gene are MNHEY and SVGAGI. The length of the CDR3 is 13 residues. Deletions cut 7 bases from V and 6 bases from J, with 13 bases between. The CDR3, as DNA: TGTGCCAGCAATTCACCAGGGGCCAATGAGCAGTTCTTC. Amino acids: CASNSPGANEQFF.

Of note for this clone: Other DNA sequences in the same sample also yield this CDR3. The rearrangement links TRBV7-8 to TRBJ1-4; D not resolved. Germline V gene sequence: CDR1 SGHVS, CDR2 FQNEAQ. The V gene lost 3 bases and the J gene lost 4 bases, with 9 bases spanning the gap. The CDR3 runs to 14 residues. The CDR3 loop reads CASSLGRVNEKLFF. DNA of the CDR3: TGTGCCAGCAGCTTGGGGAGGGTTAATGAAAAACTGTTTTTT.

This clone appeared once. The chain couples TRBV7-9 to TRBJ2-3; either TRBD1 or TRBD2 may fit D (5 bases each). Looked up from germline, CDR1 is SEHNR and CDR2 is FQNEAQ (reference sequence). The CDR3 has 15 amino acids. The ends were cut back, 3 bases at V and 6 bases at J, with 16 bases in the middle. In DNA form, the CDR3 reads TGTGCCAGCAGCTTTTCTTCAGGGCGGGCGGATACGCAGTATTTT. Translation gives CASSFSSGRADTQYF.

The chain has TRBV7-2 and TRBJ2-1, with 12 bases lining up with TRBD2. Germline trimming cut 5 bases from V and 2 bases from J; bases unmatched to any gene: 4. The germline V gene has CDR1 SGHTA and CDR2 FQGNSA. The CDR3 runs 16 residues. The CDR3 coding sequence is TGTGCCAGCAGCATCGGACTAGCGGGGCCCTACAATGAGCAGTTCTTC. It is translated as CASSIGLAGPYNEQFF.

This chain connects TRBV14 to TRBJ2-1; 12 bases fit TRBD2. CDR3 length equals 19 residues. V shed 8 bases, J shed 8 bases, and the junction held 22 bases outside the gene matches. Germline CDR1 SGHDN, CDR2 FVKESK. The CDR3 loop reads CASASGILKGPSGRDEQFF. CDR3 coding DNA: TGTGCCAGCGCGAGCGGCATCCTTAAAGGTCCTAGCGGGAGGGATGAGCAGTTCTTC.

Regarding this clone: Other DNA sequences within the sample encode an identical CDR3. The chain recombines TRBV5-4 with TRBJ2-1, with unresolved D. Germline CDR1 reads SGHNT; CDR2 reads YYREEE (reference sequence). The length of the CDR3 is 12 residues. Trimming removed 0 bases at V and 6 bases at J, with 4 bases between. Here the CDR3 reads CASSLGVNEQFF. The CDR3 DNA reads as TGTGCCAGCAGCTTGGGGGTCAATGAGCAGTTCTTC.

V is TRBV7-2 and J is TRBJ2-1; 8 bases line up with TRBD2. Germline V gene data show CDR1 as SGHTA and CDR2 as FQGNSA. CDR3 length: 15 residues. With V trimmed by 1 base and J by 5 bases, 4 bases remained unmatched. The CDR3: CASSLGLAGNNEQFF. The CDR3, as DNA: TGTGCCAGCAGCTTAGGGCTAGCGGGCAACAATGAGCAGTTCTTC.

J is TRBJ2-3 and V is TRBV7-6; D may match TRBD1 or TRBD2 (6 bases each). The V gene's germline CDR1 is SGHVS and CDR2 FNYEAQ. The CDR3 sequence is 18 residues long. The V gene lost 5 bases and the J gene lost 0 bases, with 21 bases spanning the gap. The CDR3 DNA follows: TGTGCCAGCAGCCCGATCCAACAGGGACTTATTAGCACAGATACGCAGTATTTT. Its protein product is CASSPIQQGLISTDTQYF.

The chain employs TRBV18 and TRBJ1-4; D unresolved. The CDR3 is made up of 17 amino acids. The ends were cut back, 2 bases at V and 0 bases at J, with 13 bases in the middle. Per the germline V gene, CDR1 is KGHSH and CDR2 is LQKENI. CDR3 protein: CASSPRARNATNEKLFF. CDR3 bases: TGTGCCAGCTCACCAAGGGCCCGAAATGCAACTAATGAAAAACTGTTTTTT.

The rearrangement uses TRBV5-1 and TRBJ2-5; 9 bases map to TRBD2. The V gene's germline CDR1 is SGHRS and CDR2 YFSETQ. V gave up 4 bases and J gave up 4 bases; unmatched junction bases: 11. This CDR3 is built from 16 residues. This CDR3 reads CASSDSGRFGLETQYF. Here the CDR3 DNA reads TGCGCCAGCAGCGACAGCGGGAGGTTTGGGTTAGAGACCCAGTACTTC.

V usage is TRBV28 and J usage is TRBJ1-5; a possible D gene is TRBD1 (5 bases). Germline V CDR1 and CDR2: MDHEN, SYDVKM. V lost 2 bases and J lost 2, with 10 bases in between. CDR3 length: 15 residues. The CDR3 region is CASSLPLGRNQPQHF. CDR3 nucleotides: TGTGCCAGCAGTTTACCGCTGGGACGCAATCAGCCCCAGCATTTT.

The count of this clone is one. This sequence joins TRBV14 and TRBJ2-7; no clear D gene. The CDR3 spans 13 residues. The V end was cut by 1 base, the J end by 3 bases, with 7 bases between. The germline V gene has CDR1 SGHDN and CDR2 FVKESK. CDR3 loop: CASSQVVSYEQYF. The CDR3 coding sequence is TGTGCCAGCAGCCAAGTTGTGAGCTACGAGCAGTACTTC.

V is TRBV5-1 and J is TRBJ2-6; TRBD1 matches 8 bases. The germline CDR1 and CDR2 sequences are SGHRS and YFSETQ. V lost 3 bases to trimming and J lost 0 bases; unmatched junction nucleotides: 8. The CDR3 totals 18 residues. CDR3 sequence: CASSSSTGVSSGANVLTF. In DNA, the CDR3 is TGCGCCAGCAGCTCCTCGACAGGGGTAAGCTCTGGGGCCAACGTCCTGACTTTC.

The rearrangement uses TRBV9 and TRBJ2-5; a weak D match, TRBD1 (5 bases). The germline gives CDR1 SGDLS, CDR2 YYNGEE. The CDR3 extends over 14 amino acids. The ends were cut back, 0 bases at V and 1 base at J, with 7 bases in the middle. CDR3: CASSVAGLQETQYF. DNA for the CDR3: TGTGCCAGCAGCGTAGCAGGGCTCCAAGAGACCCAGTACTTC.

V gene TRBV28 combines with J gene TRBJ1-5, with TRBD1 matching 8 bases. Germline lookup yields CDR1 MDHEN and CDR2 SYDVKM. CDR3 length: 15 amino acids. After removal of 5 bases from V and 5 bases from J, the junction contained 8 bases not matched to a gene. CDR3: CASSAGGRFHQPQHF. The CDR3 DNA sequence: TGTGCCAGCAGTGCAGGGGGCCGGTTTCATCAGCCCCAGCATTTT.

This chain uses TRBV6-5 with TRBJ1-1; TRBD1 is a possible D gene (6 bases). There are 13 residues in the CDR3. Germline CDR1 MNHEY, CDR2 SVGAGI. The V end was cut by 5 bases, the J end by 11 bases, with 18 bases between. The chain's CDR3 is CASSLRQDGKAFF. Written as DNA, the CDR3 is TGTGCCAGCAGTCTCCGACAGGATGGTAAGGCTTTCTTT.

V usage is TRBV19 and J usage is TRBJ2-1, with 10 bases identical to TRBD2. V lost 7 bases and J lost 10; bases outside the gene matches: 7. CDR1 is LNHDA and CDR2 is SQIVND in the germline V gene (reference sequence). This CDR3 comprises 13 residues. The CDR3 spells CASKASGRWEQFF. The CDR3 bases are TGTGCCAGTAAGGCTAGCGGGAGATGGGAGCAGTTCTTC.

The chain joins TRBV10-3 to TRBJ1-1; TRBD1 matches at 9 bases. CDR1 and CDR2 from the germline V gene are ENHRY and SYGVKD. V lost 9 bases to trimming and J lost 4 bases; unmatched junction nucleotides: 3. CDR3 length equals 12 residues. The CDR3 loop reads CAIGQGSTEAFF. The CDR3 nucleotides read TGTGCCATTGGACAGGGGAGCACTGAAGCTTTCTTT.

The V call is TRBV27, the J call TRBJ2-1; a possible D gene is TRBD2 (5 bases). CDR1 is MNHEY and CDR2 is SMNVEV in the germline V gene (reference sequence). The CDR3 is 13 amino acids. The V gene lost 2 bases and the J gene lost 10 bases, with 12 bases spanning the gap. The CDR3 region is CASSLLAKGEQFF. The CDR3 DNA is TGTGCCAGCAGTTTACTAGCTAAAGGGGAGCAGTTCTTC.

The J gene is TRBJ2-1, the V gene TRBV5-1, with D possibly matching TRBD2 (5 bases). The CDR3 loop spans 13 amino acids. V shed 4 bases and J shed 5 bases, with 10 bases lying between them. The germline gives CDR1 SGHRS, CDR2 YFSETQ. CDR3 sequence reads: CASSRERDNEQFF. CDR3 sequence (DNA): TGCGCCAGCAGCCGAGAGAGGGACAATGAGCAGTTCTTC.

The chain recombines TRBV2 with TRBJ2-3, with D hard to call. Trimming pared 6 bases from V and 6 bases from J, leaving 10 bases between. The CDR3 has 12 amino acids. Germline assignment: CDR1 SNHLY and CDR2 FYNNEI. CDR3 in DNA: TGTGCCAGCAGCCCTAGTAGGGATACGCAGTATTTT. Translating gives CASSPSRDTQYF.

The chain links TRBV5-1 to TRBJ1-1; no reliable D call. This CDR3 comprises 15 residues. Germline lookup yields CDR1 SGHRS and CDR2 YFSETQ. Trimming took off 0 bases at V and 3 bases at J, with 12 bases between the two ends. CDR3 sequence (DNA): TGCGCCAGCAGCTTGGACAACCCGGCCCACACTGAAGCTTTCTTT. Its translation: CASSLDNPAHTEAFF.

The chain recombines TRBV14 with TRBJ2-5, with TRBD2 matching over 7 bases. The V gene's germline CDR1 is SGHDN and CDR2 FVKESK. The CDR3 has 17 amino acids. With V trimmed by 2 bases and J by 1 base, 10 bases remained unmatched. The CDR3 loop is CASSQKTRGRLQETQYF. DNA for the CDR3: TGTGCCAGCAGCCAAAAAACGCGCGGGAGACTCCAAGAGACCCAGTACTTC.

The V call is TRBV28, the J call TRBJ2-1; D is perhaps TRBD1 (6 bases). Between the trimmed V and J ends, which lost 10 bases and 3 bases, there was a span of 16 bases. The germline V gene encodes CDR1 MDHEN and CDR2 SYDVKM. The CDR3 covers 14 residues. As DNA, the CDR3 is TGTGCCACCTTAAACGACAGGAACTACAATGAGCAGTTCTTC. It specifies CATLNDRNYNEQFF.

This rearrangement joins TRBV27 to TRBJ2-1; D is unclear. The CDR3 has 12 residues. The V gene lost 6 bases and the J gene lost 4 bases, with 7 bases spanning the gap. CDR1 and CDR2 (germline): MNHEY, SMNVEV (reference sequence). CDR3: CASRTLYNEQFF. DNA for the CDR3: TGTGCCAGCAGGACACTTTACAATGAGCAGTTCTTC.

This rearrangement joins TRBV7-8 to TRBJ2-5; no clear D gene. Germline V CDR1 and CDR2: SGHVS, FQNEAQ. CDR3 length: 13 residues. V lost 7 bases to trimming and J lost 3 bases, with 12 bases between them. CDR3 amino acids: CASTNGPKETQYF. In DNA, the CDR3 is TGTGCCAGCACTAACGGACCGAAAGAGACCCAGTACTTC.

The gene calls are TRBV15 and TRBJ2-5; the match to TRBD2 covers 10 bases. CDR3 length: 17 amino acids. Germline CDR1 LNHNV, CDR2 YYDKDF (reference sequence). V dropped 2 bases and J dropped 5; count of bases not matched to a gene: 11. CDR3 DNA sequence: TGTGCCACCAGCAGATTGGTACTAGCGGGATCTTGGGAGACCCAGTACTTC. It specifies CATSRLVLAGSWETQYF.

This clone was seen a few times. V and J are TRBV30 and TRBJ2-3; perhaps TRBD1 as D (7 bases). Germline CDR1 is GTSNPN and CDR2 is SVGIG (reference sequence). The CDR3 runs 16 residues. Trimming took 1 base from V and 1 from J, leaving 15 bases between them. The CDR3 region is CAWSAHLRGGTDTQYF. DNA of the CDR3: TGTGCCTGGAGTGCCCACCTCAGGGGGGGCACAGATACGCAGTATTTT. The full variable domain, its missing parts supplied by reference TRBV30 and TRBJ2-3, is SQTIHQWPATLVQPVGSPLSLECTVEGTSNPNLYWYRQAAGRGLQLLFYSVGIGQISSEVPQNLSASRPQDRQFILSSKKLLLSDSGFYLCAWSAHLRGGTDTQYFGPGTRLTVL.

V is TRBV4-1 and J is TRBJ2-7, with 11 bases lining up with TRBD2. The CDR3 spans 15 residues. CDR1 is MGHRA, CDR2 YSYEKL, per germline. J gave up 7 bases and V 4 bases, and 9 bases lay outside the gene matches. CDR3 residues: CASSLTLAGVGEQYF. As DNA, the CDR3 is TGCGCCAGCAGCCTAACACTAGCGGGAGTTGGTGAGCAGTACTTC.

In the case of this clone: Other DNA sequences from this sample encode an identical CDR3 as well. The chain recombines TRBV18 with TRBJ2-7, with D perhaps TRBD2 (5 bases). The CDR3 is made up of 14 amino acids. Between the trimmed V and J ends, which lost 3 bases and 0 bases, there was a span of 9 bases. Germline CDR1 is KGHSH and CDR2 is LQKENI. The chain's CDR3 is CASSPVRDSYEQYF. The DNA of the CDR3 is TGTGCCAGCTCACCGGTACGGGACTCCTACGAGCAGTACTTC.